These 6 T cell receptor beta chains originate from one sample sequenced in a study of blood T cells in healthy people across ages. Using a J-beta primer mix together with a sample-barcoded 5' primer, a second PCR was run for roughly 6 to 12 cycles. TCRdb redid the calling of the 5' RACE reads with MiXCR, one entry per CDR3 protein. The sample includes 700,000 to 950,000 distinct CDR3 sequences, about 62% of them seen just once. The sequenced material came from blood. These receptor sequences come from a man aged 30-40 years in good health.

Comment on this clonotype: The junction departs from germline at one end; a sequencing error may be responsible. V gene TRBV29-1 combines with J gene TRBJ1-2; 7 bases are shared with TRBD1. In germline, CDR1 is SQVTM, CDR2 ANQGSEA. This CDR3 has 11 amino acids. The CDR3: CSVTGNYGHTF. The DNA for the CDR3 is TGCAGCGTGACAGGGAACTATGGCCACACCTTC.

The chain employs TRBV11-2 and TRBJ2-3; D gene uncertain. The CDR3 spans 15 residues. Germline V gene sequence: CDR1 SGHAT, CDR2 FQNNGV. Trimming shortened V by 2 bases and J by 1 base, and 10 bases separated the two germline ends. The CDR3 protein is CASSLIRTGTDTQYF. The CDR3 DNA reads as TGTGCCAGCAGCTTAATTAGGACCGGCACAGATACGCAGTATTTT.

The chain uses TRBV29-1 and TRBJ1-2; D is unclear. Trimming stripped 7 bases from V and 6 bases from J, with 15 bases between. Germline values: CDR1 SQVTM, CDR2 ANQGSEA. The CDR3 length is 12 residues. CDR3 region: CSASTRTDGYTF. CDR3 sequence (DNA): TGCAGCGCCTCCACTCGGACGGATGGCTACACCTTC.

The CDR3 DNA reads as TGTGCCAGCAGGTGGACTAGCGGGAGTTCGGATACGCAGTATTTT. Amino acid sequence: CASRWTSGSSDTQYF. V is TRBV7-2 and J is TRBJ2-3, with 13 bases that match TRBD2. There are 15 residues in the CDR3. V lost 6 bases and J lost 6; bases outside the gene matches: 6. Germline lookup yields CDR1 SGHTA and CDR2 FQGNSA.

The rearrangement uses TRBV6-6 and TRBJ2-7, with D tentatively TRBD1 or TRBD2 (5 bases each). The CDR3 loop spans 14 amino acids. Germline V lookup: CDR1 MNHNY, CDR2 SVGAGI (reference sequence). Trimming cost V 4 bases and J 3 bases, with 13 bases left between them. CDR3 protein: CASSFALGDYEQYF. The DNA for the CDR3 is TGTGCCAGCAGTTTCGCCCTGGGGGACTACGAGCAGTACTTC.

This clonotype was found once. The rearrangement links TRBV4-1 to TRBJ2-7; 8 bases align to TRBD2. CDR3 size: 14 residues. J gave up 3 bases and V 1 base, and 2 bases lay outside the gene matches. Germline-derived CDR1 and CDR2 are MGHRA and YSYEKL. The CDR3 nucleotides read TGCGCCAGCAGCCAAGCGGGACTAGGCTACGAGCAGTACTTC. It translates to CASSQAGLGYEQYF.